This TCR beta chain was sequenced in a study of T cell changes during pregnancy in multiple sclerosis. Repertoires were generated with immunoSEQ multiplex PCR, while TCRdb's copy carries only in-frame clones and drops some. Of approximately 80,000 clones in the sample, just under 95% were seen once. This CDR3 spans 14 amino acids. J was trimmed by 0 bases and V by 2 bases; bases with no gene match: 2. Germline CDR1 SGHTS, CDR2 YDEGEE. The V gene is TRBV5-8, the J gene TRBJ2-7, with 7 bases aligning to TRBD1. The source of this sequence is a female donor in good health, enrolled as a control in a pregnancy study. Sample: peripheral blood, taken in the second trimester of pregnancy. The CDR3 DNA follows: TGTGCCAGCAGCTTAGGGGACAGCTCCTACGAGCAGTACTTC. Translated: CASSLGDSSYEQYF.